The clone carrying this TCR beta chain was seen at least ten times. Its antigen is currently unknown. Bulk TCR library preparation followed previously described methods with listed TCR primers. TCRdb ran MiXCR on the PCR reads and lists one entry per CDR3 protein. The profile shows 300,000 to 400,000 distinct CDR3 sequences, about a fifth of them singletons. This sample is drawn from a study of molecular identifiers for immune sequencing clone quantification. Overall study results and limits: In CMV-specific effectors, clones above 20 copies held over 98% of molecules; naive, under 1%. Even with 990,000 or so naive cells present, spiked Jurkat TCR RNA from one cell was reportedly detectable.

The CDR3 totals 17 residues. Germline lookup yields CDR1 PRHDT and CDR2 FYEKMQ (reference sequence). The J segment lost 6 bases and the V segment lost 5 bases, leaving 18 bases of the junction unmatched. Naive CD8 T cells were sorted, and the gate applied was CD8+CD4-CCR7+CD45RA+. The chain has TRBV13 and TRBJ1-2; TRBD1 aligns across 7 bases. This sequence was found in a human donor in good health. Some libraries in this study had Jurkat cell RNA spiked in. The sequencing sample was made of naive CD8+ T cells from blood, with Jurkat cell RNA spiked in. The sample's subset: FACS-sorted CD8+CD4-CCR7+CD45RA+ naive T cells. As DNA, the CDR3 is TGTGCCAGCAGCCAACGGGGGACAGCCTTGGGGGCAGATGGCTACACCTTC. Protein sequence: CASSQRGTALGADGYTF.